A selection of T cell receptor beta chains follows, all from one sample in a study of blood T cell repertoires in COVID-19. Sequencing was performed with immunoSEQ multiplex PCR; in TCRdb, only in-frame clones are kept and a portion is missing. Here the sample spans 300,000 to 400,000 clones, over 75% being singletons. Sequencing used peripheral blood. All receptors come from a woman aged 45-59 years with active or convalescent COVID-19. CDR3s include the opening cysteine and the closing phenylalanine or tryptophan. D genes are given only for firm matches. Not all rows give a size; the values are once, few, many and, for expanded clones, a class.

v_call: TRBV6-5
clone_size: NA
d_call: NA
j_call: TRBJ1-2
cdr3_aa: CASSYSRVGGYTF
cdr3_nt: TGTGCCAGCAGTTATTCCAGGGTGGGAGGCTACACCTTC

v_call: TRBV5-8
clone_size: NA
d_call: NA
j_call: TRBJ2-1
cdr3_aa: CASSLEGGDYNEQFF
cdr3_nt: TGTGCCAGCAGCTTGGAGGGGGGGGACTACAATGAGCAGTTCTTC

v_call: TRBV7-2
clone_size: NA
d_call: TRBD1
j_call: TRBJ2-7
cdr3_aa: CASSLKFPGTGMYF
cdr3_nt: TGTGCCAGCAGCTTAAAGTTCCCCGGGACAGGGATGTACTTC

v_call: TRBV30
clone_size: NA
d_call: NA
j_call: TRBJ1-2
cdr3_aa: CAWSGRDYGYTF
cdr3_nt: TGTGCCTGGAGTGGCAGGGACTATGGCTACACCTTC

v_call: TRBV10-3
clone_size: NA
d_call: NA
j_call: TRBJ2-7
cdr3_aa: CAVAGEGYEQYF
cdr3_nt: TGTGCCGTCGCGGGTGAGGGCTACGAGCAGTACTTC

v_call: TRBV7-9
clone_size: once
d_call: TRBD1
j_call: TRBJ1-4
cdr3_aa: CASSFTGGEKLFF
cdr3_nt: TGTGCCAGCAGCTTTACAGGGGGTGAAAAACTGTTTTTT

v_call: TRBV24-1
clone_size: NA
d_call: TRBD1
j_call: TRBJ1-1
cdr3_aa: CATSDSAGGGRTEAFF
cdr3_nt: TGTGCCACCAGTGATTCGGCGGGAGGGGGCAGAACTGAAGCTTTCTTT

v_call: TRBV6-2/TRBV6-3
clone_size: NA
d_call: TRBD2
j_call: TRBJ2-1
cdr3_aa: CASSYSLAGGLAYNEQFF
cdr3_nt: TGTGCCAGCAGTTACTCGTTAGCGGGAGGGCTAGCCTACAATGAGCAGTTCTTC

v_call: TRBV30
clone_size: NA
d_call: NA
j_call: TRBJ2-1
cdr3_aa: CAWSGGLSYNEQFF
cdr3_nt: TGTGCCTGGAGTGGGGGACTTTCCTACAATGAGCAGTTCTTC

v_call: TRBV29-1
clone_size: NA
d_call: TRBD1
j_call: TRBJ1-2
cdr3_aa: CSVERGQGAYGYTF
cdr3_nt: TGCAGCGTTGAAAGGGGACAGGGGGCATATGGCTACACCTTC

v_call: TRBV2
clone_size: NA
d_call: NA
j_call: TRBJ1-2
cdr3_aa: CASRFLGGYGYTF
cdr3_nt: TGTGCCAGCAGGTTTCTCGGAGGCTATGGCTACACCTTC

v_call: TRBV5-1
clone_size: NA
d_call: TRBD2
j_call: TRBJ2-1
cdr3_aa: CASSPNPAASGMNEQFF
cdr3_nt: TGCGCCAGCAGCCCAAATCCAGCGGCTAGCGGGATGAATGAGCAGTTCTTC

v_call: TRBV19
clone_size: NA
d_call: TRBD2
j_call: TRBJ2-7
cdr3_aa: CASSIQAGGRHEQYF
cdr3_nt: TGTGCCAGTAGTATCCAAGCGGGAGGGCGACACGAGCAGTACTTC

v_call: TRBV21-1
clone_size: NA
d_call: NA
j_call: TRBJ1-4
cdr3_aa: CASKWGREKLFF
cdr3_nt: TGTGCCAGCAAATGGGGGCGGGAAAAACTGTTTTTT